One and the same sample provided the 29 T cell receptor beta chains below, sequenced in a study of shared clonotypes between healthy human individuals. Data came from immunoSEQ multiplex PCR; TCRdb stores just in-frame clones and leaves some out. The table shows roughly 2,500,000 clones, with approximately 93% occurring only once. Sequencing input: naive CD4+ T cells from PBMCs. Described subset: CD45RA+ positively selected. These receptors were obtained from a man younger than 35 in good health. Some clones in this sample may be carry-over from other donors' samples.

This chain connects TRBV28 to TRBJ2-1; tentative D call: TRBD2 (5 bases). The germline CDR1 and CDR2 sequences are MDHEN and SYDVKM. The germline V and J ends were trimmed by 7 bases and 5 bases, with 15 bases remaining between them. The CDR3 has 14 amino acids. As DNA, the CDR3 is TGTGCCAGCAAGCGGACCCCATTGGACAATGAGCAGTTCTTC. Encoded protein: CASKRTPLDNEQFF. The whole variable domain, filled in from reference TRBV28 and TRBJ2-1, reads DVKVTQSSRYLVKRTGEKVFLECVQDMDHENMFWYRQDPGLGLRLIYFSYDVKMKEKGDIPEGYSVSREKKERFSLILESASTNQTSMYLCASKRTPLDNEQFFGPGTRLTVL.

This clone has only one observation. The V and J genes are TRBV7-3 and TRBJ2-5; D remains ambiguous. The CDR3 length is 13 residues. Germline values: CDR1 SGHTA, CDR2 FQGTGA. Deletions cut 2 bases from V and 6 bases from J, with 10 bases between. The CDR3 spells CASSLGPSQTQYF. CDR3 nucleotides: TGTGCCAGCAGCTTAGGTCCGTCCCAGACCCAGTACTTC. The complete variable domain, with remaining parts taken from reference TRBV7-3 and TRBJ2-5, reads GAGVSQTPSNKVTEKGKYVELRCDPISGHTALYWYRQSLGQGPEFLIYFQGTGAADDSGLPNDRFFAVRPEGSVSTLKIQRTERGDSAVYLCASSLGPSQTQYFGPGTRLLVL.

The chain has TRBV9 and TRBJ2-3, with TRBD2 matching 8 bases. The CDR3 consists of 16 residues. V shed 0 bases and J 9 bases; nucleotides not matched to a gene: 12. Germline lookup yields CDR1 SGDLS and CDR2 YYNGEE. The CDR3 coding sequence is TGTGCCAGCAGCGTAGTTCTTAGCGGGACTATCGAGACGCAGTATTTT. The encoded protein is CASSVVLSGTIETQYF.

The chain links TRBV11-1 to TRBJ2-1, with D possibly TRBD2 on 6 matching bases. The germline CDR1 and CDR2 sequences are SGHAT and FQDESV (reference sequence). The CDR3 has 15 residues. Trimming shortened V by 2 bases and J by 4 bases, and 12 bases separated the two germline ends. This CDR3 reads CASSLNLAPYNEQFF. Here the CDR3 DNA reads TGTGCCAGCAGCTTAAACCTAGCGCCTTACAATGAGCAGTTCTTC.

The V gene is TRBV9, the J gene TRBJ2-5; 8 positions agree with TRBD2. The DNA end is more similar to TRBJ2-7, so the J call may be wrong. CDR1 and CDR2 (germline): SGDLS, YYNGEE. This CDR3 has 15 amino acids. CDR3 nucleotides: TGTGCCAGCAGCGTAGGGACTAGCTTAGACTACGAGCAGTACTTC. Amino acids: CASSVGTSLDYEQYF.

This clone was observed once. Written as DNA, the CDR3 is TGTGCCTGGAGCCGACAGGGTGGCACAGATACGCAGTATTTT. Residues: CAWSRQGGTDTQYF. The V gene is TRBV30, the J gene TRBJ2-3, with 7 bases identical to TRBD1. This CDR3 is built from 14 residues. Germline V gives CDR1 GTSNPN, CDR2 SVGIG (reference sequence). Germline trimming cut 3 bases from V and 1 base from J; bases unmatched to any gene: 4.

The V call is TRBV5-1, the J call TRBJ1-4; D gene uncertain. This CDR3 is 15 amino acids long. The germline V gene encodes CDR1 SGHRS and CDR2 YFSETQ. V was shortened by 0 bases and J by 0 bases, with 6 bases between the two germline ends. The CDR3 region is CASSLVEATNEKLFF. In DNA form, the CDR3 reads TGCGCCAGCAGCTTGGTGGAAGCAACTAATGAAAAACTGTTTTTT.

The chain has TRBV29-1 and TRBJ2-3; D is unresolved. The ends were cut back, 2 bases at V and 2 bases at J, with 11 bases in the middle. The CDR3 is 14 amino acids. Germline assignment: CDR1 SQVTM and CDR2 ANQGSEA. The CDR3 here is CSVERLRNTDTQYF. In nucleotides, the CDR3 is TGCAGCGTTGAACGTCTGCGGAACACAGATACGCAGTATTTT.

J is TRBJ2-1 and V is TRBV7-7; 9 bases line up with TRBD2. CDR1 is SSHAT, CDR2 FNYEAQ, per germline (reference sequence). V lost 4 bases, J lost 9 bases, and 10 bases stayed unmatched. The CDR3 totals 15 residues. This CDR3 is CASSYTAGGGGEQFF. The CDR3 DNA is TGTGCCAGCAGCTACACAGCGGGAGGAGGTGGTGAGCAGTTCTTC.

The J gene is TRBJ2-6, the V gene TRBV11-2, with no clear D. This CDR3 is built from 15 residues. Germline V gene lookup returns CDR1 SGHAT and CDR2 FQNNGV. Trimming took off 2 bases at V and 0 bases at J, with 5 bases between the two ends. CDR3 amino acids: CASSLRLSGANVLTF. The CDR3 DNA follows: TGTGCCAGCAGCTTACGGCTCTCTGGGGCCAACGTCCTGACTTTC.

About this clone: The sample carries other DNA sequences with the same CDR3. CDR3 nucleotides: TGTGCCAGCAGCCCAGGAGGGAACTATGGCTACACCTTC. Its translation: CASSPGGNYGYTF. This rearrangement joins TRBV5-6 to TRBJ1-2, with D uncertain. Trimming pared 4 bases from V and 2 bases from J, leaving 9 bases between. CDR3 length: 13 amino acids. Germline assignment: CDR1 SGHDT and CDR2 YYEEEE. Supplemented by reference TRBV5-6 and TRBJ1-2, the full variable domain reads DAGVTQSPTHLIKTRGQQVTLRCSPKSGHDTVSWYQQALGQGPQFIFQYYEEEERQRGNFPDRFSGHQFPNYSSELNVNALLLGDSALYLCASSPGGNYGYTFGSGTRLTVV.

V is TRBV14 and J is TRBJ2-3; 10 nucleotides align to TRBD2. V was pared by 3 bases and J by 5 bases, with 23 bases of the junction left unmatched. Per germline, CDR1 SGHDN and CDR2 FVKESK. This CDR3 spans 21 amino acids. The CDR3 DNA sequence: TGTGCCAGCAGCCACAGGGGGCCTTTCCCTTCTCAGCGGGAGGGTAGAGATACGCAGTATTTT. Protein sequence: CASSHRGPFPSQREGRDTQYF.

V usage is TRBV18 and J usage is TRBJ1-5, with D unclear. Trimming shortened V by 4 bases and J by 6 bases, and 13 bases separated the two germline ends. Germline V gene sequence: CDR1 KGHSH, CDR2 LQKENI. The CDR3 extends over 14 amino acids. The CDR3 loop reads CASSRSLDSQPQHF. DNA for the CDR3: TGTGCCAGCTCACGCAGCTTGGACTCTCAGCCCCAGCATTTT.

The genes are TRBV28 and TRBJ1-1; 7 positions match TRBD1. V lost 2 bases and J lost 1; bases outside the gene matches: 4. This CDR3 has 15 amino acids. The germline gives CDR1 MDHEN, CDR2 SYDVKM. The DNA for the CDR3 is TGTGCCAGCAGTTTACCACAGGGGAGGAACACTGAAGCTTTCTTT. Its protein is CASSLPQGRNTEAFF.

The V gene is TRBV11-2, the J gene TRBJ2-3; tentatively, D is TRBD2 (6 bases). Trimming left V 5 bases short and J 0 bases short, with 12 bases between. CDR3 length equals 15 residues. CDR1 and CDR2 (germline): SGHAT, FQNNGV. This CDR3 is CASSPIAGSTDTQYF. Written as DNA, the CDR3 is TGTGCCAGCAGCCCCATTGCGGGGAGCACAGATACGCAGTATTTT.

V is TRBV5-6 and J is TRBJ2-3, with D possibly TRBD1 on 6 matching bases. The CDR3 length is 15 residues. Trimming left V 2 bases short and J 4 bases short, with 14 bases between. Germline V gives CDR1 SGHDT, CDR2 YYEEEE. CDR3 nucleotides: TGTGCCAGCAGCTTCGTTCAGGGGAGCTCAGATACGCAGTATTTT. This gives the protein CASSFVQGSSDTQYF.

The chain couples TRBV23-1 to TRBJ2-7; 12 bases agree with TRBD2. TRBV23-1 is noted as an ORF with a role that remains uncertain. The ends lost 4 bases at V and 3 bases at J; junction bases unmatched: 7. The CDR3 runs 16 residues. The CDR3 DNA reads as TGCGCCAGCAGTCTCCCCGGACTAGCGGGAAACTACGAGCAGTACTTC. Its translation: CASSLPGLAGNYEQYF.

The rearrangement uses TRBV28 and TRBJ2-7; 9 bases map to TRBD1. The CDR3 covers 15 residues. Germline CDR1 is MDHEN and CDR2 is SYDVKM. Trimming cost V 5 bases and J 3 bases; bases outside gene matches: 8. CDR3 sequence reads: CASSPLTGGNYEQYF. The CDR3 DNA reads as TGTGCCAGCAGTCCTCTGACAGGGGGTAACTACGAGCAGTACTTC.

The chain recombines TRBV5-1 with TRBJ2-1; the match to TRBD1 covers 10 bases. Germline-derived CDR1 and CDR2 are SGHRS and YFSETQ. V was clipped by 1 base and J by 9 bases; unmatched bases: 10. The CDR3 has 16 amino acids. Here the CDR3 DNA reads TGCGCCAGCAGCTTGCTGGGACAGGGGAGGTTGGGTGAGCAGTTCTTC. It translates to CASSLLGQGRLGEQFF.

This chain uses TRBV7-9 with TRBJ2-3; 7 bases agree with TRBD1. CDR3 length: 16 residues. Germline trimming cut 1 base from V and 1 base from J; bases unmatched to any gene: 5. Germline V gene data show CDR1 as SEHNR and CDR2 as FQNEAQ (reference sequence). The CDR3 nucleotides read TGTGCCAGCAGCTTAGTACCAGGGGGTCGCACAGATACGCAGTATTTT. Translation gives CASSLVPGGRTDTQYF.

This clone is a singleton in its sample. V is TRBV28 and J is TRBJ2-2, with D possibly being TRBD2 (5 bases). The ends were cut back, 2 bases at V and 7 bases at J, with 17 bases in the middle. Per the germline V gene, CDR1 is MDHEN and CDR2 is SYDVKM. CDR3 size: 16 residues. CDR3 sequence (DNA): TGTGCCAGCAGTTTACCCACTAGTACCCGTCGCGGGGAGCTGTTTTTT. This codes for CASSLPTSTRRGELFF.

This chain connects TRBV5-1 to TRBJ2-2; 11 bases agree with TRBD2. Germline CDR1 SGHRS, CDR2 YFSETQ. The CDR3 contains 15 residues. V gave up 6 bases and J gave up 0 bases; unmatched junction bases: 1. The CDR3 protein is CASTTSGTNTGELFF. CDR3 DNA sequence: TGCGCCAGCACGACTAGCGGGACGAACACCGGGGAGCTGTTTTTT. Looking up the rest from reference TRBV5-1 and TRBJ2-2 gives the full variable domain: KAGVTQTPRYLIKTRGQQVTLSCSPISGHRSVSWYQQTPGQGLQFLFEYFSETQRNKGNFPGRFSGRQFSNSRSEMNVSTLELGDSALYLCASTTSGTNTGELFFGEGSRLTVL.

The gene calls are TRBV28 and TRBJ1-1, with 7 bases lining up with TRBD1. The CDR3 consists of 12 residues. CDR1 is MDHEN, CDR2 SYDVKM, per germline. V lost 4 bases and J lost 11; bases outside the gene matches: 7. The CDR3 protein is CASSYRGRAAFF. CDR3 sequence (DNA): TGTGCCAGCAGTTACAGGGGCAGGGCGGCTTTCTTT.

The chain employs TRBV18 and TRBJ2-5, with a weak D call TRBD2 (5 bases). The V gene lost 5 bases and the J gene lost 2 bases, with 15 bases spanning the gap. The CDR3 contains 15 residues. CDR1 and CDR2 (germline): KGHSH, LQKENI. The CDR3 is CASSTLLAGQETQYF. As DNA, the CDR3 is TGTGCCAGCTCAACTCTCCTGGCGGGTCAAGAGACCCAGTACTTC.

This chain joins TRBV18 and TRBJ1-2; 7 positions agree with TRBD1. V shed 4 bases, J shed 4 bases, and the junction held 12 bases outside the gene matches. The CDR3 has 16 residues. Germline V CDR1 and CDR2: KGHSH, LQKENI. The CDR3 region has the DNA TGTGCCAGCTCACAGACGGGGACAGCAGGAATCTATGGCTACACCTTC. This gives the protein CASSQTGTAGIYGYTF.

This CDR3 reads CSARGVGEQFF. CDR3 DNA sequence: TGCAGTGCTAGAGGCGTAGGTGAGCAGTTCTTC. The J gene is TRBJ2-1, the V gene TRBV20-1; D is unclear. Trimming removed 1 base from V and 9 bases from J, with 7 bases in between. From germline, CDR1 is DFQATT and CDR2 SNEGSKA (reference sequence). The CDR3 runs to 11 residues.

This chain connects TRBV5-6 to TRBJ2-7; the D is unclear. CDR3 length equals 14 residues. Germline CDR1 reads SGHDT; CDR2 reads YYEEEE. Deletions cut 1 base from V and 5 bases from J, with 13 bases between. As DNA, the CDR3 is TGTGCCAGCAGCTTGTCTGGGGAAGGCGACGAGCAGTACTTC. As protein: CASSLSGEGDEQYF.

The chain recombines TRBV9 with TRBJ2-3; no clear D gene. The CDR3 length is 14 residues. CDR1 SGDLS and CDR2 YYNGEE come from the germline V gene. V lost 4 bases and J 5 bases, leaving 14 bases between the germline ends. CDR3 amino acids: CASSLARSEDTQYF. For the CDR3, the DNA is TGTGCCAGCAGCCTCGCCAGGTCGGAAGATACGCAGTATTTT.

V gene TRBV10-3 combines with J gene TRBJ2-3, with D possibly TRBD2 on 6 matching bases. The CDR3 runs to 14 residues. The V end lost 2 bases, the J end lost 2 bases, and 8 bases lay between the germline ends. The germline gives CDR1 ENHRY, CDR2 SYGVKD. DNA for the CDR3: TGTGCCATCAGTGAGGTAGCGGCCACAGATACGCAGTATTTT. Translated: CAISEVAATDTQYF.